The 14 T cell receptor beta chains given below trace back to one sample, sequenced in a study of T-cell reconstitution after alpha-beta-depleted transplantation in children. Construction of the TCRbeta library involved unique molecular identifiers. TCRdb re-analysed the PCR reads in MiXCR, keeping a single row per CDR3 protein. Of about 980,000 distinct CDR3 sequences listed, roughly 31% are singletons. Sequencing used PBMCs, mostly from graft donor cells, obtained 360 days after TCRalphabeta/CD19-depleted stem cell transplant. Source of these receptors: a boy under two years old who had a stem cell transplant for SCID, so the T cells may come from the graft donor.

The V gene is TRBV20-1, the J gene TRBJ1-1; D is perhaps TRBD1 (5 bases). Germline V gene sequence: CDR1 DFQATT, CDR2 SNEGSKA (reference sequence). V lost 5 bases and J 4 bases, leaving 17 bases between the germline ends. This CDR3 spans 14 amino acids. CDR3 sequence: CSASQDRDLTEAFF. For the CDR3, the DNA is TGCAGTGCTTCCCAAGACCGGGACCTCACTGAAGCTTTCTTT.

The chain employs TRBV7-9 and TRBJ2-3; the D gene is possibly TRBD1 (5 bases). The germline V gene has CDR1 SEHNR and CDR2 FQNEAQ (reference sequence). V was pared by 1 base and J by 4 bases, with 12 bases between. This CDR3 spans 15 amino acids. The CDR3 coding sequence is TGTGCCAGCAGCTTAGGGGGTCAGGGCCCAGATACGCAGTATTTT. Residues: CASSLGGQGPDTQYF.

The rearrangement joins TRBV6-1 to TRBJ2-1; TRBD2 matches at 15 bases. Germline lookup yields CDR1 MNHNS and CDR2 SASEGT. The CDR3 is made up of 16 amino acids. J lost 6 bases, V lost 7 bases, and 7 bases had no gene match. The CDR3 spells CASTGLAGGSGNEQFF. The CDR3 DNA sequence: TGTGCCAGCACTGGACTAGCGGGGGGGAGTGGCAATGAGCAGTTCTTC.

The gene calls are TRBV7-2 and TRBJ2-5; TRBD1 or TRBD2 may be the D gene (5 bases each). The germline CDR1 and CDR2 sequences are SGHTA and FQGNSA. There are 14 residues in the CDR3. Trimming cost V 7 bases and J 4 bases, with 16 bases left between them. The CDR3 protein is CASILSPGGETQYF. Written as DNA, the CDR3 is TGTGCCAGCATACTCAGCCCTGGGGGAGAGACCCAGTACTTC.

This clonotype came up a few times. J is TRBJ1-2 and V is TRBV27; the D is unclear. The CDR3 is 12 amino acids. Trimming took off 11 bases at V and 5 bases at J, with 15 bases between the two ends. From germline, CDR1 is MNHEY and CDR2 SMNVEV (reference sequence). The CDR3 nucleotides read TGTGCCTCCCGGGGAGCCACATATGGCTACACCTTC. This encodes CASRGATYGYTF.

The table lists this clonotype with a few counts. The chain recombines TRBV6-5 with TRBJ1-1; no clear D gene. V shed 6 bases and J shed 5 bases, with 16 bases lying between them. The germline V gene encodes CDR1 MNHEY and CDR2 SVGAGI. CDR3 length: 14 amino acids. The CDR3 here is CASRTAERRTEAFF. As DNA, the CDR3 is TGTGCCAGCAGGACGGCCGAGCGGAGGACTGAAGCTTTCTTT.

The CDR3 sequence: CASSQTGHGNQPQHF. CDR3 nucleotide sequence: TGTGCCAGCAGCCAAACAGGGCATGGCAATCAGCCCCAGCATTTT. The chain uses TRBV4-2 and TRBJ1-5; D is possibly TRBD1 (6 bases). V dropped 2 bases and J dropped 2 bases, with 10 bases sitting between them. Germline CDR1 reads LGHNA; CDR2 reads YNFKEQ. The CDR3 covers 15 residues.

This clonotype was seen only a few times. The V gene is TRBV12-3 or TRBV12-4, the J gene TRBJ2-7; D possibly corresponds to TRBD1 (6 bases). The CDR3 totals 15 residues. Between the trimmed V and J ends, which lost 3 bases and 1 base, there was a span of 13 bases. The CDR3 here is CASSFAGAKSYEQYF. CDR3 nucleotide sequence: TGTGCCAGCAGTTTTGCAGGGGCGAAGTCCTACGAGCAGTACTTC.

This clonotype has a handful of counts. The genes are TRBV21-1 and TRBJ2-1; the table's D gene call, TRBD1, was not cross checked with the DNA. TRBV21-1 is flagged as a pseudogene. The CDR3 spans 20 residues. As DNA, the CDR3 is TGTGCCAGCAGCAAAGGAGAGGACAGCGACCATGTTAGCTCCTACAATGAGCAGTTCTTC. Translating it yields CASSKGEDSDHVSSYNEQFF.

Only a few counts were recorded for this clonotype. This rearrangement joins TRBV7-2 to TRBJ2-3; no reliable D call. V lost 1 base to trimming and J lost 3 bases, with 8 bases between them. CDR1 and CDR2 from the germline V gene are SGHTA and FQGNSA. This CDR3 spans 14 amino acids. In DNA form, the CDR3 reads TGTGCCAGCAGCTTAGATGGAAGGACAGATACGCAGTATTTT. Residues: CASSLDGRTDTQYF.

The J gene is TRBJ1-1, the V gene TRBV29-1, with D possibly matching TRBD1 (6 bases). The V gene's germline CDR1 is SQVTM and CDR2 ANQGSEA. Trimming removed 6 bases from V and 6 bases from J, with 20 bases in between. This CDR3 contains 14 residues. The CDR3 reads CSVRLQGEAAEAFF. The CDR3 coding sequence is TGCAGCGTCCGCCTACAGGGCGAAGCAGCTGAAGCTTTCTTT. The full variable domain, rest sourced from reference TRBV29-1 and TRBJ1-1, is SAVISQKPSRDICQRGTSLTIQCQVDSQVTMMFWYRQQPGQSLTLIATANQGSEATYESGFVIDKFPISRPNLTFSTLTVSNMSPEDSSIYLCSVRLQGEAAEAFFGQGTRLTVV.

This clonotype was counted only a few times. The chain joins TRBV10-3 to TRBJ2-3; a weak D match, TRBD1 (5 bases). The CDR3 is 12 amino acids. Trimming removed 2 bases at V and 10 bases at J, with 10 bases between. Germline V gene sequence: CDR1 ENHRY, CDR2 SYGVKD. The DNA of the CDR3 is TGTGCCATCAGTGAGCGAGCAGGGCCGCAGTATTTT. Translated, it gives CAISERAGPQYF.

This clonotype has only a few counts. The gene calls are TRBV5-1 and TRBJ2-3; unclear D gene. Germline V gives CDR1 SGHRS, CDR2 YFSETQ. The CDR3 length is 16 residues. Trimming pared 0 bases from V and 0 bases from J, leaving 11 bases between. The CDR3 DNA reads as TGCGCCAGCAGCTTGGAGGCGGTTTCCAGCACAGATACGCAGTATTTT. It encodes CASSLEAVSSTDTQYF.

This clonotype showed up just a few times. This chain joins TRBV6-1 and TRBJ2-1, with 10 bases fitting TRBD2. After removal of 8 bases from V and 8 bases from J, the junction contained 6 bases not matched to a gene. CDR1 MNHNS and CDR2 SASEGT come from the germline V gene. CDR3 length equals 13 residues. DNA for the CDR3: TGTGCCAGCGGGGCTAGCGGGGGTTATGAGCAGTTCTTC. Amino acids: CASGASGGYEQFF.